This T cell receptor beta chain was retrieved from a study of blood T cell repertoires in COVID-19 (dated by TCRdb to 2020 to 2022). About the investigation overall: Samples from collaborators originated in the United States, Italy and Spain and spanned both the acute and convalescent phases of COVID-19. Where available, HLA class I and class II types were obtained from metadata supplied by the sample provider rather than from assay-based typing. The repertoires were made available in a free public database intended to serve as a resource for research on the immune response to SARS-CoV-2. The material from the prospective study consisted of cDNA or gDNA derived from T cells, B-cell-depleted T cells, or PBMCs. Nearly every sample came with metadata listing a de-identified subject ID, COVID-19 status, age in years and sex. The dataset comprised deeply sampled blood TCRbeta repertoires from subjects exposed to, actively infected with, or recovered from COVID-19. Samples were obtained from the ongoing ImmuneRACE study (first 160 participants) and from approximately 1,200 subjects provided by 6 global collaborators. Paper-wide results and their limitations: The amount of clinical and demographic metadata varied by source and participant and was provided uncurated.

In the prospective study, participants were about 18 to 90 years old, resided in 25 or so geographic areas of the United States, and were enrolled through a virtual design. To assign participants to cohorts, the prospective study relied on clinical history that participants themselves reported in a screening survey and a study questionnaire. In the prospective study, mobile phlebotomists collected whole blood, serum and a nasopharyngeal or oropharyngeal swab from each participant. Prospective study participants could optionally give additional blood draws and questionnaires over a roughly two-month period. Before DNA extraction, blood samples from the prospective study were shipped at room temperature or frozen. Concerning this clone: It lacks a known antigen. One base away there is no much larger clone; base qualities are not given.

The immunoSEQ Assay, a bias-controlled multiplex PCR, was used to amplify TCRbeta CDR3 regions from genomic DNA. Turning to the authors' computational methods: The number of nucleated cells in each sample was estimated by amplification of reference gene primers within the assay. To quantify the absolute abundance of each unique TCRbeta CDR3 rearrangement, sequence reads were collapsed and filtered. For each sample, productive Simpson clonality was calculated by taking the square root of Simpson's diversity index across productive rearrangements. What TCRdb holds here is the immuneACCESS table cut down to in-frame rearrangements. Part of the clones is not present; checked against another copy, under half of the missing clones reflect an unresolved V gene, and the others are unexplained. V and J calls and clone size are those listed in that table; D and trimming were worked out from the DNA. Present in this sample are 380,000 or so clones, nearly 90% of which were seen just once. Approximately 2% of the sample is in the top ten clones.

The CDR3, cysteine through phenylalanine, is 12 amino acids long. Only the CDR3 region is kept as DNA, spanning 36 bases read in frame from base 1. V was cut back by 5 bases and J by 5 bases, leaving a gap of 9 bases between them. CDR1 is given as MNHEY and CDR2 as SMNVEV, both from the germline V gene (reference sequence). The receptor comes from a woman aged 40 to 50 with acute COVID-19. The chain joins TRBV27 to TRBJ1-2; the D gene cannot be named for sure. Sequencing used PBMCs or T cells enriched from blood (not recorded which). Read as DNA, the sequence is TGTGCCAGCAGTCTAGACGGATATGGCTACACCTTC. It specifies CASSLDGYGYTF.